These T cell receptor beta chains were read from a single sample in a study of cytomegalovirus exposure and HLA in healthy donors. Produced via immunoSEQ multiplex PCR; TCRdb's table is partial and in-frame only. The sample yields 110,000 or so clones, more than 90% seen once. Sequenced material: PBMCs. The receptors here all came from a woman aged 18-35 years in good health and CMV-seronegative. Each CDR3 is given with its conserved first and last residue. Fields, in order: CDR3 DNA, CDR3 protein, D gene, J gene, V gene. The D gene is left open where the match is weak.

TGTGCCAGCAGTTCAACGGGAGTCGGCGAGGCTTTCTTT	CASSSTGVGEAFF	NA	TRBJ1-1	TRBV6-1
TGTGCCAGCAGTTTTTCTTTGGGGCCCGTGGGTACTGAAGCTTTCTTT	CASSFSLGPVGTEAFF	NA	TRBJ1-1	TRBV28
TGTGCCAGCAGCTCCTCAGCGAGCTCCTATAATTCACCCCTCCACTTT	CASSSSASSYNSPLHF	NA	TRBJ1-6	TRBV7-9
TGTGCCAGCAGTTTATCGGCCTTATACAGGGATTCACCCCTCCACTTT	CASSLSALYRDSPLHF	NA	TRBJ1-6	TRBV27
TGCGCCAGCAGCAGTTACTCGGGACAGGGCAGCAATGAGCAGTTCTTC	CASSSYSGQGSNEQFF	TRBD1	TRBJ2-1	TRBV5-1
TGTGCCAGCAGCGTAACAGGTTTAGCTAACTATGGCTACACCTTC	CASSVTGLANYGYTF	NA	TRBJ1-2	TRBV9
TGTGCCAGCAGTTTATTCCCTTCGAGGAAAGAGACCCAGTACTTC	CASSLFPSRKETQYF	NA	TRBJ2-5	TRBV27
TGTGCCAGCAGTTTTTTCGGGGACAACCTAGACGAGCAGTACTTC	CASSFFGDNLDEQYF	NA	TRBJ2-7	TRBV2
TGTGCCAGCAGTGGCACAGGGGGCCAAGGCCGTCAGCCCCAGCATTTT	CASSGTGGQGRQPQHF	TRBD1	TRBJ1-5	TRBV6-6
TGTGCCAGCAGTCCAGGCACTAGCGGGGGGTACAATGAGCAGTTCTTC	CASSPGTSGGYNEQFF	TRBD2	TRBJ2-1	TRBV27
TGTGCCACCAGCAGAGATCCCCTAGCGGGGTATAACTACGAGCAGTACTTC	CATSRDPLAGYNYEQYF	TRBD2	TRBJ2-7	TRBV15